Only a few counts were recorded for the clone carrying this T cell receptor beta chain. The target antigen is unknown. The data were taken from a study of beta chain features in type 1 diabetes. Background on the study: The study found patients and healthy donors alike in age, gender and cell yields.

Reverse transcription of all isolated RNA meant that expressed TCRB transcripts were sequenced. About 3.5 million reads per sample on average were obtained from naive, central memory and regulatory T cell samples. Profiling relied on immunoSEQ multiplex PCR, and the TCRdb table lists in-frame clones only, not all of them. The table includes under 300,000 clones, about 15% detected once. General observations from the study: Shorter TCRB CDR3s, moderately but significantly so, were found in Type 1 diabetes patients in all four CD4+ subsets.

Specimen: naive CD4+ T cells from blood. The source is a man aged 25 to 40 with type 1 diabetes.

CDR3 sequence reads: CASSQVLLAAYEQYF. The CDR3 DNA sequence: TGCGCCAGCAGCCAAGTCCTCCTAGCGGCCTACGAGCAGTACTTC. The chain recombines TRBV4-1 with TRBJ2-7; 7 positions agree with TRBD2. CDR1 and CDR2 from the germline V gene are MGHRA and YSYEKL. The CDR3 is 15 residues long. Trimming cost V 1 base and J 2 bases; bases outside gene matches: 5.